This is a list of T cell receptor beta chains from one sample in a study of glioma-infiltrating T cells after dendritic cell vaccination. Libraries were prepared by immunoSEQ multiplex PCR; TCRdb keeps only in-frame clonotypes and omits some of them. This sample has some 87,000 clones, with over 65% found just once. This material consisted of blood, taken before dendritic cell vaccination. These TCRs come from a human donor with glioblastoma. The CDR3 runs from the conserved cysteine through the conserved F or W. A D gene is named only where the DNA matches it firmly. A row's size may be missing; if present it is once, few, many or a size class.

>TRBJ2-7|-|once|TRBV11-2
CASHSGYEQYF
TGTGCCAGCCACTCAGGCTACGAGCAGTACTTC
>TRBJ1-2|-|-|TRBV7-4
CASSSLPGGNGYTF
TGTGCCAGCAGCTCCTTACCCGGGGGGAATGGCTACACCTTC
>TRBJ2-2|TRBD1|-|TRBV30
CAWVKGAGVGELFF
TGTGCCTGGGTCAAGGGGGCAGGGGTGGGGGAGCTGTTTTTT
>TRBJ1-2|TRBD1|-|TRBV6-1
CAGTTGVGGYTF
TGTGCCGGAACGACAGGGGTTGGTGGCTACACCTTC
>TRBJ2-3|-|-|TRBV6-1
CASSGRVADTQYF
TGTGCCAGCAGCGGGAGAGTCGCAGATACGCAGTATTTT
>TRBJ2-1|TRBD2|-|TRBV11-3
CASSLAGGKRNEQFF
TGTGCCAGCAGCTTAGCCGGGGGGAAGCGCAATGAGCAGTTCTTC
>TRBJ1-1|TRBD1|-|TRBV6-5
CASSFDRDRVYTEAFF
TGTGCCAGCAGTTTTGACCGGGACAGGGTATACACTGAAGCTTTCTTT
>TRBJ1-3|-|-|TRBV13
CASSGGAYSGNTIYF
TGTGCCAGCAGCGGGGGGGCGTACTCTGGAAACACCATATATTTT
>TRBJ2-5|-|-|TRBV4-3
CASSQDQGWRETQYF
TGCGCCAGCAGCCAAGATCAAGGCTGGAGGGAGACCCAGTACTTC
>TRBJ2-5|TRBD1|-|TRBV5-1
CASSLGTGGNQETQYF
TGCGCCAGCAGCTTGGGAACAGGGGGCAATCAAGAGACCCAGTACTTC
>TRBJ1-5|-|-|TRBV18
CASSPGGTSGSQPQHF
TGTGCCAGCTCACCCGGTGGGACATCGGGAAGTCAGCCCCAGCATTTT
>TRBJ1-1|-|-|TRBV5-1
CASSATGKGMNTEAFF
TGCGCCAGCAGCGCAACAGGGAAGGGGATGAACACTGAAGCTTTCTTT
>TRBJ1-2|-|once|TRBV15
CATSRGQGVDYTF
TGTGCCACCAGCAGAGGCCAGGGTGTAGACTACACCTTC
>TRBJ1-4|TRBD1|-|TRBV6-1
CASGQGEEKLFF
TGTGCCAGCGGACAGGGTGAGGAAAAACTGTTTTTT
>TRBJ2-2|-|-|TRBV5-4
CASSLHLPGDDGELFF
TGTGCCAGCAGCTTGCATTTGCCAGGGGATGACGGGGAGCTGTTTTTT
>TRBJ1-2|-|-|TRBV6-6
CASTASANYGYTF
TGTGCCAGCACTGCCAGTGCTAACTATGGCTACACCTTC
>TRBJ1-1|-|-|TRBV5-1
CASSSTGYTEAFF
TGCGCCAGCAGCTCAACAGGGTACACTGAAGCTTTCTTT
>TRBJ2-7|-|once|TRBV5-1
CASSFLLSSYEQYF
TGCGCCAGCAGCTTCCTCCTGAGCTCCTACGAGCAGTACTTC
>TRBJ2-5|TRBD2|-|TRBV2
CASNENPGRTSGQSQYF
TGTGCCAGCAATGAAAATCCTGGGCGTACTAGCGGGCAGTCCCAGTACTTC
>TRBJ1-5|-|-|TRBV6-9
CASSHKSQPQHF
TGTGCCAGCAGTCATAAGAGTCAGCCCCAGCATTTT
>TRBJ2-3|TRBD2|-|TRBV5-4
CASSETSGRTVDTQYF
TGTGCCAGCAGCGAAACTAGCGGGAGAACGGTGGATACGCAGTATTTT
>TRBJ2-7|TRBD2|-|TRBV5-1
CASSLGNSGSNEQYF
TGCGCCAGCAGCTTGGGCAATAGCGGGAGCAACGAGCAGTACTTC
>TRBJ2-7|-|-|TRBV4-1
CASSLRWLARGFDEQYF
TGCGCCAGCAGCCTGCGTTGGCTAGCTCGGGGGTTCGACGAGCAGTACTTC
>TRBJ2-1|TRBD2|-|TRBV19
CASSIFTSGNDEQFF
TGTGCCAGTAGTATTTTCACTAGCGGGAATGATGAGCAGTTCTTC
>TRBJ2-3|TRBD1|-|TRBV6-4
CASSRPGTGDTDTQYF
TGTGCCAGCAGTCGACCGGGGACAGGCGACACAGATACGCAGTATTTT
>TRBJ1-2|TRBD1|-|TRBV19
CASSPRTGLNYGYTF
TGTGCCAGTAGTCCCCGGACAGGACTTAACTATGGCTACACCTTC
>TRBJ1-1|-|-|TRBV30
CAWTRQEEMNTEAFF
TGTGCCTGGACTAGACAGGAGGAGATGAACACTGAAGCTTTCTTT
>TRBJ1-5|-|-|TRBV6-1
CASRVWDEGRQPQHF
TGTGCCAGCAGGGTCTGGGATGAGGGTCGTCAGCCCCAGCATTTT
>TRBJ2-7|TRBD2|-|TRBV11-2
CASSRSSGSYEQYF
TGTGCCAGCAGCCGGTCTAGCGGGTCCTACGAGCAGTACTTC
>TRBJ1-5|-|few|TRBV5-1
CASSLASGFDQPQHF
TGCGCCAGCAGCTTGGCCTCAGGGTTTGATCAGCCCCAGCATTTT
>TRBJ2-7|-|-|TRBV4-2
CASSQDPGSYEQYF
TGTGCCAGCAGCCAAGACCCGGGGTCGTACGAGCAGTACTTC
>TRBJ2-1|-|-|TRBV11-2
CASSLGGGLYNEQFF
TGTGCCAGCAGCTTAGGGGGGGGCCTGTACAATGAGCAGTTCTTC
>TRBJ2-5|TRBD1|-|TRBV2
CASSPDRGTQYF
TGTGCCAGCAGCCCTGACAGGGGGACCCAGTACTTC
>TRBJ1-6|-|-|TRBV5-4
CASSEVQGSYNSPLHF
TGTGCCAGCAGCGAAGTTCAGGGCTCCTATAATTCACCCCTCCACTTT
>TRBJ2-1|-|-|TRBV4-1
CASSPRRGGEQFF
TGCGCCAGCAGCCCACGGCGGGGTGGTGAGCAGTTCTTC
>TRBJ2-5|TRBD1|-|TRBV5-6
CASSGGQAETQYF
TGTGCCAGCAGCGGGGGACAGGCGGAGACCCAGTACTTC